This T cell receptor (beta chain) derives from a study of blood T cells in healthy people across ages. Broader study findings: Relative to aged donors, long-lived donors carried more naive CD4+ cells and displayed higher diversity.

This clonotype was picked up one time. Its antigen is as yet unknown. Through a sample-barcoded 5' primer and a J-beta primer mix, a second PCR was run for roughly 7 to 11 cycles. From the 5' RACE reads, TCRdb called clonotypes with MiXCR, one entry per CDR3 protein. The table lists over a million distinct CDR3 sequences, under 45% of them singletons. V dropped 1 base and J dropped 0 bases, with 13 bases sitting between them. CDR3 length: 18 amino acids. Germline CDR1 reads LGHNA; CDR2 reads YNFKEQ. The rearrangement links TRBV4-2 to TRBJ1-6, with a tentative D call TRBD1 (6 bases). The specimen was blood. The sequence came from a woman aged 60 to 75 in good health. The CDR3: CASSQADSRSSYNSPLHF. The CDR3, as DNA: TGTGCCAGCAGCCAAGCGGACAGCCGGAGCTCCTATAATTCACCCCTCCACTTT.